This T cell receptor (beta chain) was captured in a study of shared clonotypes between healthy human individuals. Across the study: The cohort comprised a couple of women and a few men. Their ages spanned 18 to 49 years. Whole-study results and caveats: Memory subsets generally showed smaller estimated richness than naive subsets did.

In regard to this clone: The antigen is not known.

The V gene end was trimmed by 6 bases and the J gene end by 6 bases; junction bases not matched to a gene: 7. The CDR3 length is 13 residues. Germline V gene lookup returns CDR1 MNHEY and CDR2 SMNVEV (reference sequence). Clones were read by immunoSEQ multiplex PCR, and TCRdb kept only the in-frame ones, dropping some. The sample shows over a million clones, more than 95% of them seen only once. Sequencing input: naive CD4+ T cells sorted from blood. The subset denotes: CD45RA+ positively selected. This sequence joins TRBV27 and TRBJ1-2; TRBD1 agrees at 7 bases. The origin of this receptor is a man younger than 40 in good health. CDR3 sequence reads: CASSLKGANGYTF. The CDR3 DNA is TGTGCCAGCAGCTTAAAGGGGGCGAATGGCTACACCTTC.